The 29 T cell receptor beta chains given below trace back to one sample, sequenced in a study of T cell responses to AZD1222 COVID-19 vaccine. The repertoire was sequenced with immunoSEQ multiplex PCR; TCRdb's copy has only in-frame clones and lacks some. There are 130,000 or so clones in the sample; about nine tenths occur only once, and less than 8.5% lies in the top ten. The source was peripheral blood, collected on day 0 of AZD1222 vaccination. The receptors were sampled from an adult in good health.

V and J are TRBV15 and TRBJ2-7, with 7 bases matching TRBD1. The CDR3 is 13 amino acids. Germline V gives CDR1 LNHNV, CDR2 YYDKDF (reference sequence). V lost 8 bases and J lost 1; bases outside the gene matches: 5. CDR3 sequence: CATRQGISYEQYF. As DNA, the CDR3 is TGTGCCACCCGACAGGGAATTTCCTACGAGCAGTACTTC.

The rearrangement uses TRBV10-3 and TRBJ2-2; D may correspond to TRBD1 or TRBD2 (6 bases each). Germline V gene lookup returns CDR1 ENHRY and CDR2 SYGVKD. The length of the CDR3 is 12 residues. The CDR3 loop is CAGGPNTGELFF. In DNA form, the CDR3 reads TGTGCAGGGGGGCCGAACACCGGGGAGCTGTTTTTT.

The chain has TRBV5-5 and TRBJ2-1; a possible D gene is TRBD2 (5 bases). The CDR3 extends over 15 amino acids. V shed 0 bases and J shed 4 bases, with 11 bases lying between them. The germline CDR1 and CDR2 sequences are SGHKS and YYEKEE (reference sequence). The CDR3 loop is CASSLETGIYNEQFF. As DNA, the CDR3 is TGTGCCAGCAGCTTGGAGACGGGGATATACAATGAGCAGTTCTTC.

Here the CDR3 DNA reads TGTGCCAGCAGCCAAGAGGATGGGGGCACTGAAGCTTTCTTT. Its translation is CASSQEDGGTEAFF. This chain connects TRBV4-2 to TRBJ1-1; weak D call: TRBD1 (5 bases). Germline V gene lookup returns CDR1 LGHNA and CDR2 YNFKEQ. The CDR3 length is 14 residues. V lost 0 bases and J 4 bases, leaving 9 bases between the germline ends.

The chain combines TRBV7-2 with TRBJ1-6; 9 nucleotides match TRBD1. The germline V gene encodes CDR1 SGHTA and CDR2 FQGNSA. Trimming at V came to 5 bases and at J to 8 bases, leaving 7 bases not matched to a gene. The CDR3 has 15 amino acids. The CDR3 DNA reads TGTGCCAGCAGCGACCGAGGACAGGGGCATTCACCCCTCCACTTT. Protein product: CASSDRGQGHSPLHF.

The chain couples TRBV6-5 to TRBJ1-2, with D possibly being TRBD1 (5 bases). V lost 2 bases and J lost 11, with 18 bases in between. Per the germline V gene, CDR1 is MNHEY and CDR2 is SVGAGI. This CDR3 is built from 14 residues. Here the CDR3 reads CASSYEGERGGYTF. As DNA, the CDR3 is TGTGCCAGCAGTTACGAAGGGGAGCGGGGCGGGTACACCTTC.

The CDR3 sequence: CASSVDPGGVYGYTF. CDR3 bases: TGTGCCAGCAGCGTAGACCCAGGAGGGGTCTATGGCTACACCTTC. V usage is TRBV9 and J usage is TRBJ1-2; D might be TRBD1 (5 bases). CDR3 size: 15 residues. CDR1 is SGDLS, CDR2 YYNGEE, per germline. V was trimmed by 0 bases and J by 4 bases, leaving 13 bases between them.

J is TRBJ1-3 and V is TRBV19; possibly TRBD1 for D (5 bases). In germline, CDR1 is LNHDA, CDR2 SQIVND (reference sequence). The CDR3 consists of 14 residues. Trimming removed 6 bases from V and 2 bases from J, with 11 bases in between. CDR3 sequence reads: CASSPSGAGNTIYF. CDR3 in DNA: TGTGCCAGTAGCCCCTCGGGGGCTGGAAACACCATATATTTT. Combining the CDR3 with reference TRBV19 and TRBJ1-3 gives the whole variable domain DGGITQSPKYLFRKEGQNVTLSCEQNLNHDAMYWYRQDPGQGLRLIYYSQIVNDFQKGDIAEGYSVSREKKESFPLTVTSAQKNPTAFYLCASSPSGAGNTIYFGEGSWLTVV.

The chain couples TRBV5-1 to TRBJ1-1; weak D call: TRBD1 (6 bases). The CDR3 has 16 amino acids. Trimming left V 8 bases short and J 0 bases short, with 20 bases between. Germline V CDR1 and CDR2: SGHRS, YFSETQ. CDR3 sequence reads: CASSEPRGAMNTEAFF. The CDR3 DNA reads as TGCGCCAGTAGCGAACCCAGGGGCGCGATGAACACTGAAGCTTTCTTT.

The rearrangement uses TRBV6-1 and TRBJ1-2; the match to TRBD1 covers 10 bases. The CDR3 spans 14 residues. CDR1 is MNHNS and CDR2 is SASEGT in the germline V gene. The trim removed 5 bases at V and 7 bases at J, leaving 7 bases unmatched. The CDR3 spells CASSRDRGTGGYTF. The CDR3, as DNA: TGTGCCAGCAGTCGGGACAGGGGAACCGGTGGCTACACCTTC.

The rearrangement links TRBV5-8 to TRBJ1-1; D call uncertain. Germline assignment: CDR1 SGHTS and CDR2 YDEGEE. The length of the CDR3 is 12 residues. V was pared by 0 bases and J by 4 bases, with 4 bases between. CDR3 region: CASSLVGTEAFF. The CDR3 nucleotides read TGTGCCAGCAGCTTGGTGGGCACTGAAGCTTTCTTT.

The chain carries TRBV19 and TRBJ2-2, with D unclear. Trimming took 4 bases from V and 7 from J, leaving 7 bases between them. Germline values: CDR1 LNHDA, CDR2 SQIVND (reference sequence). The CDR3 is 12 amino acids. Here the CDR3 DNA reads TGTGCCAGTAGTACGGGCGGCGGGGAGCTGTTTTTT. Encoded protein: CASSTGGGELFF.

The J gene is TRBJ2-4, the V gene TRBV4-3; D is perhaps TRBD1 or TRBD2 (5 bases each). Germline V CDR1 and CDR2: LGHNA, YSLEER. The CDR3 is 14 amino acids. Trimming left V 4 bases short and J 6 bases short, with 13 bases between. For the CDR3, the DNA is TGCGCCAGCAGCCCTGGGGGTTTGGGAAACATTCAGTACTTC. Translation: CASSPGGLGNIQYF.

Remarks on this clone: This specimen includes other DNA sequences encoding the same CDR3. CDR3 residues: CASSRLAGGPETQYF. The CDR3 DNA is TGTGCCAGCAGTCGACTAGCGGGGGGGCCGGAGACCCAGTACTTC. The V call is TRBV6-2 or TRBV6-3, the J call TRBJ2-5; 14 nucleotides agree with TRBD2. CDR3 size: 15 residues. The V and J ends lost 5 bases and 5 bases, in that order; junction bases with no gene match: 4. CDR1 and CDR2 (germline): MNHEY, SVGEGT.

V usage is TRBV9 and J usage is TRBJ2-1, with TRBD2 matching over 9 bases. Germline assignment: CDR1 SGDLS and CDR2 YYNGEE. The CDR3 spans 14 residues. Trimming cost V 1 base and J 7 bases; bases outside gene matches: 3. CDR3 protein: CASSVSTSGNEQFF. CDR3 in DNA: TGTGCCAGCAGCGTATCAACTAGCGGGAATGAGCAGTTCTTC.

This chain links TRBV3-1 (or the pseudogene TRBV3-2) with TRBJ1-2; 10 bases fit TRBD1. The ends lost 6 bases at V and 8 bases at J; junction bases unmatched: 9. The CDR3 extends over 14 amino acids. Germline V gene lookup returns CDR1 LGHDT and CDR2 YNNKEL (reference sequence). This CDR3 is CASSQPGTGDGYTF. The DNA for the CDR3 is TGTGCCAGCAGTCAACCCGGGACAGGGGACGGCTACACCTTC.

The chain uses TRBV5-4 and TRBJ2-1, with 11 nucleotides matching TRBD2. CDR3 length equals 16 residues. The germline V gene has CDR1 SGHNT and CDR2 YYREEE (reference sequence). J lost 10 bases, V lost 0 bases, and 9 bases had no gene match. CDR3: CASSLDASGGPGEQFF. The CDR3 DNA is TGTGCCAGCAGCTTGGATGCTAGCGGGGGGCCAGGGGAGCAGTTCTTC.

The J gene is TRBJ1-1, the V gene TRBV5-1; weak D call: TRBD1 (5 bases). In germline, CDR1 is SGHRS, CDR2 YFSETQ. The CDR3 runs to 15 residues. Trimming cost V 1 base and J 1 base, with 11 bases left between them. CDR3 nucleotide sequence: TGCGCCAGCAGCTTGTACCAACAGGCGAACACTGAAGCTTTCTTT. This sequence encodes CASSLYQQANTEAFF. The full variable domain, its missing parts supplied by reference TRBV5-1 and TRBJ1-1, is KAGVTQTPRYLIKTRGQQVTLSCSPISGHRSVSWYQQTPGQGLQFLFEYFSETQRNKGNFPGRFSGRQFSNSRSEMNVSTLELGDSALYLCASSLYQQANTEAFFGQGTRLTVV.

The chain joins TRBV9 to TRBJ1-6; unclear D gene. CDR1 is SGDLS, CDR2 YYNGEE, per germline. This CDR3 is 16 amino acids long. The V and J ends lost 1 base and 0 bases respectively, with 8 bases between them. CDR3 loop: CASSVFPSSYNSPLHF. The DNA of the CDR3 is TGTGCCAGCAGCGTATTCCCGAGCTCCTATAATTCACCCCTCCACTTT.

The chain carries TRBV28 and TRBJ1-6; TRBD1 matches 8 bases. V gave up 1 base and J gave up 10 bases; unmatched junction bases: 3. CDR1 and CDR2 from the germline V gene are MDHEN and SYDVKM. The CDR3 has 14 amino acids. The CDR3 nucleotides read TGTGCCAGCAGTTTATCACAGGGGGAATCACCCCTCCACTTT. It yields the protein CASSLSQGESPLHF. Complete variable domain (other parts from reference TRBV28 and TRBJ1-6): DVKVTQSSRYLVKRTGEKVFLECVQDMDHENMFWYRQDPGLGLRLIYFSYDVKMKEKGDIPEGYSVSREKKERFSLILESASTNQTSMYLCASSLSQGESPLHFGNGTRLTVT.

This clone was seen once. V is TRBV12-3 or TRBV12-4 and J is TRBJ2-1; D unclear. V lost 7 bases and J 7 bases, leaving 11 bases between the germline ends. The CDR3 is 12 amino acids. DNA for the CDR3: TGTGCCAGCACCCTTTGGATGAATGAGCAGTTCTTC. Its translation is CASTLWMNEQFF.

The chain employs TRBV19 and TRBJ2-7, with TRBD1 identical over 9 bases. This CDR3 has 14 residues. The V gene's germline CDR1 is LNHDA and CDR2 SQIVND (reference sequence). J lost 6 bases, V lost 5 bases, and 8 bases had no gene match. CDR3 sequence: CASSYEGTGREQYF. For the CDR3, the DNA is TGTGCCAGTAGTTACGAAGGGACAGGGCGCGAGCAGTACTTC. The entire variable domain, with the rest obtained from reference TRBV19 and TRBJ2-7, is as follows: DGGITQSPKYLFRKEGQNVTLSCEQNLNHDAMYWYRQDPGQGLRLIYYSQIVNDFQKGDIAEGYSVSREKKESFPLTVTSAQKNPTAFYLCASSYEGTGREQYFGPGTRLTVT.

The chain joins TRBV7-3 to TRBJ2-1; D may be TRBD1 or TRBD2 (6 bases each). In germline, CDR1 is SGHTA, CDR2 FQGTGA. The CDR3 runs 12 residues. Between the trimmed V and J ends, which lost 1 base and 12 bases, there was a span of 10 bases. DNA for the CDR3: TGTGCCAGCAGCTTAATCGGGGGCGCGCAGTTCTTC. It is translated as CASSLIGGAQFF. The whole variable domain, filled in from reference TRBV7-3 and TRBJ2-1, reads GAGVSQTPSNKVTEKGKYVELRCDPISGHTALYWYRQSLGQGPEFLIYFQGTGAADDSGLPNDRFFAVRPEGSVSTLKIQRTERGDSAVYLCASSLIGGAQFFGPGTRLTVL.

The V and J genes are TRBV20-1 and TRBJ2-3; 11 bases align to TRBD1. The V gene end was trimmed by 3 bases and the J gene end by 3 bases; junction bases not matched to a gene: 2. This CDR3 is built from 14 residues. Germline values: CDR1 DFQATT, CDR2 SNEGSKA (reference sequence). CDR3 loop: CSASGQGATDTQYF. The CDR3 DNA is TGCAGTGCTAGTGGACAGGGGGCTACAGATACGCAGTATTTT.

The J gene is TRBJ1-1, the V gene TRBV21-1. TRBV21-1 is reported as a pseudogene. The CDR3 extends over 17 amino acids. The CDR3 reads CASSKGVGPRMNTEAFF. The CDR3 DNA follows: TGTGCCAGCAGCAAAGGTGTCGGGCCCCGTATGAACACTGAAGCTTTCTTT.

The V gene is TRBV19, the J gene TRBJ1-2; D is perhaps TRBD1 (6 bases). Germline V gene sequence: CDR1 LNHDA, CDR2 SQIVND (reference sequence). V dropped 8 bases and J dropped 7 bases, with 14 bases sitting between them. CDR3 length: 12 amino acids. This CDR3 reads CASGHRDPGYTF. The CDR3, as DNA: TGTGCCAGTGGACACAGGGACCCTGGCTACACCTTC. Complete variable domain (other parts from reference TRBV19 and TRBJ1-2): DGGITQSPKYLFRKEGQNVTLSCEQNLNHDAMYWYRQDPGQGLRLIYYSQIVNDFQKGDIAEGYSVSREKKESFPLTVTSAQKNPTAFYLCASGHRDPGYTFGSGTRLTVV.

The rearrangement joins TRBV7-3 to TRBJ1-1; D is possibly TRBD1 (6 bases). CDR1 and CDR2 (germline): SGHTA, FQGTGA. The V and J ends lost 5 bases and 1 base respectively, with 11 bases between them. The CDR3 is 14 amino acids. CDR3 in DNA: TGTGCCAGCAGCCGGGGGCACACGAACACTGAAGCTTTCTTT. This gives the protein CASSRGHTNTEAFF.

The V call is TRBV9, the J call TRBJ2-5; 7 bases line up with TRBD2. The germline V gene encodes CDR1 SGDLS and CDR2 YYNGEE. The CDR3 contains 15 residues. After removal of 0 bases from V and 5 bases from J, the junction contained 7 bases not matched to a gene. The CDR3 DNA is TGTGCCAGCAGCGTAGATGGAGGGGAGGGTGAGACCCAGTACTTC. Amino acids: CASSVDGGEGETQYF.

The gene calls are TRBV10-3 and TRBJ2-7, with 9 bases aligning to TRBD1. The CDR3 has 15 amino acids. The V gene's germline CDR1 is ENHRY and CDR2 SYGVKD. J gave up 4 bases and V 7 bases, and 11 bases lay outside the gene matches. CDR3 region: CAIMSQTGGLYEQYF. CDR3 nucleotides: TGTGCCATCATGTCTCAGACAGGGGGATTGTACGAGCAGTACTTC.